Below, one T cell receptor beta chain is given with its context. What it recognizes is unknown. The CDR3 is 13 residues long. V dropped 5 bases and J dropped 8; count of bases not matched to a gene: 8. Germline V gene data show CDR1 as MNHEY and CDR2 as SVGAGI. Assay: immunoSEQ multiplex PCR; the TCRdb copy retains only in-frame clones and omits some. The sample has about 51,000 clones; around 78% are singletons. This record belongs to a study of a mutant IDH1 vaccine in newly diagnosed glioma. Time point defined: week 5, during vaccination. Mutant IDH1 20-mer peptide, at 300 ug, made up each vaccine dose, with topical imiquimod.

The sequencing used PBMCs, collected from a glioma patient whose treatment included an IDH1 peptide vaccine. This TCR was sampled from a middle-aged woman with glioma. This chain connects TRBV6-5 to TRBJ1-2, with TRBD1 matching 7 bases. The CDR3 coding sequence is TGTGCCAGCAGTCCTGGGACCAGGGGGGGCTACACCTTC. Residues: CASSPGTRGGYTF.